A single sample is the source of the 18 T cell receptor beta chains below, sequenced in a study of blood T cell repertoires in COVID-19. Method: immunoSEQ multiplex PCR; TCRdb's copy keeps in-frame clones and lacks some. The table lists 100,000 to 120,000 clones, about four fifths of them singletons. The specimen sequenced was peripheral blood. These receptors were collected from an elderly woman with acute or convalescent COVID-19.

V and J are TRBV5-1 and TRBJ2-2; possible D gene TRBD1, 6 bases. The CDR3 loop spans 17 amino acids. V lost 0 bases, J lost 8 bases, and 20 bases lay in between. CDR1 is SGHRS, CDR2 YFSETQ, per germline. The CDR3: CASSLGSRQASPGELFF. In DNA, the CDR3 is TGCGCCAGCAGCTTGGGGTCGAGACAGGCCTCCCCGGGGGAGCTGTTTTTT.

The chain couples TRBV6-2 or TRBV6-3 to TRBJ2-2; TRBD1 matches 8 bases. The CDR3 loop spans 17 amino acids. V lost 0 bases and J lost 6; bases outside the gene matches: 9. Germline CDR1 reads MNHEY; CDR2 reads SVGEGT. The CDR3 here is CASSYSIMRQGSGELFF. The DNA of the CDR3 is TGTGCCAGCAGTTACTCGATAATGAGACAGGGGTCCGGGGAGCTGTTTTTT.

There are a few counts of this clone. The genes are TRBV6-5 and TRBJ1-5; a possible D gene is TRBD1 (6 bases). The germline V gene encodes CDR1 MNHEY and CDR2 SVGAGI. The ends were cut back, 6 bases at V and 3 bases at J, with 12 bases in the middle. There are 14 residues in the CDR3. CDR3 protein: CASSPGAINQPQHF. CDR3 coding DNA: TGTGCCAGCAGCCCAGGGGCTATCAATCAGCCCCAGCATTTT.

V is TRBV12-3 or TRBV12-4 and J is TRBJ2-7; perhaps TRBD1 as D (6 bases). The length of the CDR3 is 13 residues. V lost 5 bases, J lost 6 bases, and 14 bases lay in between. The CDR3 is CASSPRGQSEQYV. The CDR3 DNA sequence: TGTGCCAGCAGTCCGCGCGGACAGTCCGAGCAGTACGTC.

This chain connects TRBV7-8 to TRBJ2-5; the D is unclear. Deletions cut 3 bases from V and 2 bases from J, with 7 bases between. The CDR3 has 13 residues. Germline CDR1 and CDR2: SGHVS and FQNEAQ. The CDR3 sequence is CASSFLVQETQYF. Written as DNA, the CDR3 is TGTGCCAGCAGCTTTCTCGTACAAGAGACCCAGTACTTC.

In this sample, this clone turned up once. The CDR3 nucleotides read TGTGCCAGCGAGAGACAGTCCAATGGCTACACCTTC. Amino acid sequence: CASERQSNGYTF. The rearrangement uses TRBV7-9 and TRBJ1-2, with D tentatively TRBD1 (5 bases). The CDR3 is made up of 12 amino acids. Trimming left V 8 bases short and J 6 bases short, with 13 bases between. The germline V gene has CDR1 SEHNR and CDR2 FQNEAQ (reference sequence). The variable domain in full, completed from reference TRBV7-9 and TRBJ1-2, reads DTGVSQNPRHKITKRGQNVTFRCDPISEHNRLYWYRQTLGQGPEFLTYFQNEAQLEKSRLLSDRFSAERPKGSFSTLEIQRTEQGDSAMYLCASERQSNGYTFGSGTRLTVV.

This clone occurred once. The chain is built from TRBV6-5 and TRBJ1-4; TRBD1 aligns across 9 bases. CDR1 MNHEY and CDR2 SVGAGI come from the germline V gene. The CDR3 consists of 15 residues. Trimming took 1 base from V and 6 from J; bases not matched to a gene: 3. In DNA form, the CDR3 reads TGTGCCAGCAGTTACTTCCGGGACAGGGATGAAAAACTGTTTTTT. It codes for CASSYFRDRDEKLFF.

The chain employs TRBV3-1 (or the pseudogene TRBV3-2) and TRBJ2-7, with 7 bases fitting TRBD1. CDR1 and CDR2 (germline): LGHDT, YNNKEL (reference sequence). The V segment lost 2 bases and the J segment 0 bases; nucleotides outside the gene matches: 1. The CDR3 spans 14 residues. The CDR3 nucleotides read TGTGCCAGCAGCCAACGACAGGGCTCCTACGAGCAGTACGTC. Amino acid sequence: CASSQRQGSYEQYV.

The chain joins TRBV15 to TRBJ2-5; TRBD1 matches 8 bases. Germline values: CDR1 LNHNV, CDR2 YYDKDF (reference sequence). Germline trimming cut 0 bases from V and 1 base from J; bases unmatched to any gene: 7. The CDR3 is 17 amino acids. The CDR3 DNA reads TGTGCCACCAGCAGAGATCTGCCAACAGGGGGCCAAGAGACCCAGTACTTC. This codes for CATSRDLPTGGQETQYF.

A single count supports this clone. J is TRBJ2-2 and V is TRBV5-4, with TRBD1 as a possible D gene (5 bases). Germline lookup yields CDR1 SGHNT and CDR2 YYREEE (reference sequence). The CDR3 has 15 amino acids. V lost 4 bases and J lost 7, with 17 bases in between. The CDR3 region is CASSKLTEADGELFF. In DNA, the CDR3 is TGTGCCAGCAGCAAATTGACAGAGGCGGACGGGGAGCTGTTTTTT.

This clone is medium-sized (0.01 to 0.1%) by share. CDR3: CASSLGHSYNEQFF. CDR3 nucleotides: TGTGCCAGCAGCCTTGGACACTCCTACAATGAGCAGTTCTTC. This chain connects TRBV3-1 (or the pseudogene TRBV3-2) to TRBJ2-1, with a tentative D call TRBD1 (5 bases). Germline assignment: CDR1 LGHDT and CDR2 YNNKEL (reference sequence). Deletions cut 4 bases from V and 0 bases from J, with 7 bases between. This CDR3 region has 14 residues.

This chain uses TRBV2 with TRBJ2-5; D may be TRBD2 (5 bases). CDR3 length equals 12 residues. Trimming left V 4 bases short and J 4 bases short, with 7 bases between. Germline CDR1 is SNHLY and CDR2 is FYNNEI. The CDR3 bases are TGTGCCAGCAGTGCGGGAACAGAGACCCAGTACTTC. It encodes CASSAGTETQYF. The full variable domain, with the rest looked up from reference TRBV2 and TRBJ2-5, is EPEVTQTPSHQVTQMGQEVILRCVPISNHLYFYWYRQILGQKVEFLVSFYNNEISEKSEIFDDQFSVERPDGSNFTLKIRSTKLEDSAMYFCASSAGTETQYFGPGTRLLVL.

The chain has TRBV7-2 and TRBJ1-3, with D unclear. Trimming removed 1 base at V and 0 bases at J, with 7 bases between. The CDR3 is 15 amino acids. Germline-derived CDR1 and CDR2 are SGHTA and FQGNSA. For the CDR3, the DNA is TGTGCCAGCAGCTTAGACCGGAGCTCTGGAAACACCATATATTTT. It specifies CASSLDRSSGNTIYF.

The chain recombines TRBV11-2 with TRBJ2-1, with 10 bases aligning to TRBD2. The CDR3 runs 13 residues. Germline V gives CDR1 SGHAT, CDR2 FQNNGV. Trimming took 8 bases from V and 7 from J; bases not matched to a gene: 5. The chain's CDR3 is CASRASGGNEQFF. DNA for the CDR3: TGTGCCAGCCGGGCTAGCGGGGGTAATGAGCAGTTCTTC.

The chain joins TRBV7-9 to TRBJ2-2; 11 nucleotides align to TRBD1. V shed 6 bases and J 4 bases; nucleotides not matched to a gene: 7. The length of the CDR3 is 16 residues. In germline, CDR1 is SEHNR, CDR2 FQNEAQ (reference sequence). The CDR3 region is CASRPRTGGVTGELFF. CDR3 coding DNA: TGTGCCAGCAGACCGCGGACAGGGGGCGTCACCGGGGAGCTGTTTTTT.

The gene calls are TRBV28 and TRBJ2-5; unclear D gene. The CDR3 covers 14 residues. Germline assignment: CDR1 MDHEN and CDR2 SYDVKM. Trimming took 3 bases from V and 5 from J, leaving 13 bases between them. As DNA, the CDR3 is TGTGCCAGCAGTTTTGTAGAACTGAGGGAGACCCAGTACTTC. It specifies CASSFVELRETQYF.

The genes are TRBV5-4 and TRBJ1-4; no clear D. Per germline, CDR1 SGHNT and CDR2 YYREEE (reference sequence). The CDR3 sequence is 14 residues long. Trimming shortened V by 0 bases and J by 2 bases, and 5 bases separated the two germline ends. The CDR3 DNA sequence: TGTGCCAGCAGCTTGGCTCGGACTAATGAAAAACTGTTTTTT. It codes for CASSLARTNEKLFF.

CDR3 in amino acids: CASSLWGTETYEQYF. CDR3 nucleotide sequence: TGTGCCAGCAGCTTATGGGGGACTGAAACCTACGAGCAGTACTTC. The V and J genes are TRBV7-8 and TRBJ2-7; D is possibly TRBD2 (6 bases). Trimming stripped 2 bases from V and 2 bases from J, with 13 bases between. Germline values: CDR1 SGHVS, CDR2 FQNEAQ. The CDR3 loop spans 15 amino acids.